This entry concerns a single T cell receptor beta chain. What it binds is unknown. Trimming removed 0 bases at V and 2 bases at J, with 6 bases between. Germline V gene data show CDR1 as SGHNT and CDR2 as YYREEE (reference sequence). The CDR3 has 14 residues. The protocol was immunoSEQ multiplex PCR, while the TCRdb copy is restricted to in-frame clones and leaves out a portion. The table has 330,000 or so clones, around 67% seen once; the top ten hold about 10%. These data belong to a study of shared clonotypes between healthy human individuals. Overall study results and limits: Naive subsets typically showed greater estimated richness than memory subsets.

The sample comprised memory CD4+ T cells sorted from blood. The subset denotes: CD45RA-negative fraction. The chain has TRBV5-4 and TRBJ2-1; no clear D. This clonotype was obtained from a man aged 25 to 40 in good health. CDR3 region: CASSLDSTYNEQFF. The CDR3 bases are TGTGCCAGCAGCTTGGATTCTACCTACAATGAGCAGTTCTTC. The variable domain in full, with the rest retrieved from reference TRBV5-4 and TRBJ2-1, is ETGVTQSPTHLIKTRGQQVTLRCSSQSGHNTVSWYQQALGQGPQFIFQYYREEENGRGNFPPRFSGLQFPNYSSELNVNALELDDSALYLCASSLDSTYNEQFFGPGTRLTVL.